What follows is one T cell receptor beta chain and its context. The antigen is not known. The data originate from a study of shared clonotypes between healthy human individuals. Study details: Each donor's CD8 memory used one plate, CD8 naive two, each CD4 subset three.

Regarding the study as a whole: Shared across a handful of donors were about 4.6% of the naive CD4 clonotypes. Relative to memory subsets, naive subsets generally showed larger estimated richness.

Into CD45RA+ naive and CD45RA-negative memory subsets, the CD4+ cells were split. Germline loops: CDR1 KGHSH, CDR2 LQKENI. The germline V and J ends were trimmed by 3 bases and 8 bases, with 14 bases remaining between them. The CDR3 totals 14 residues. The data were produced by immunoSEQ multiplex PCR, yet TCRdb's version contains in-frame clones alone and is incomplete. The profile shows over 1.5 million clones, 95% to 99% of them singletons. Specimen: naive CD4+ T cells sorted from blood. The subset here: CD45RA+ positively selected. The sequence was obtained from a man aged 30 to 45 in good health. The chain recombines TRBV18 with TRBJ2-1; the D gene could be TRBD1 or TRBD2 (5 bases each). The CDR3 DNA reads TGTGCCAGCTCACCGGGACCAAACCGCCATGAGCAGTTCTTC. This sequence encodes CASSPGPNRHEQFF.